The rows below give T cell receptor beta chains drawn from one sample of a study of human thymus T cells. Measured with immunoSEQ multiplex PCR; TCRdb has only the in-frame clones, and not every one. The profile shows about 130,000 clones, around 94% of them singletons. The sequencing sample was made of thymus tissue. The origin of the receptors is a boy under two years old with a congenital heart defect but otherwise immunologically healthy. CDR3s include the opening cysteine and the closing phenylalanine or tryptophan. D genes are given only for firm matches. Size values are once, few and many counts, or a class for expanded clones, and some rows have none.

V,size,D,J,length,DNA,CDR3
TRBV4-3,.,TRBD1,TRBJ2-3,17,TGCGCCAGCAGCCAAGTCCCCAGGGGGTCCCGCACAGATACGCAGTATTTT,CASSQVPRGSRTDTQYF
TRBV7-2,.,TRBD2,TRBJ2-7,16,TGTGCCAGCAGCTTTGGGTCGGGACTAGCCTTCCACGAGCAGTACTTC,CASSFGSGLAFHEQYF
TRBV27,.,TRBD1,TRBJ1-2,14,TGTGCCAGCAGTCCCACAGGGGGAAGGGGTGGCTACACCTTC,CASSPTGGRGGYTF
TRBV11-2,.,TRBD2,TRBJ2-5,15,TGTGCCAGCAGCCCCGTAGCGGGGGGAGTAGAGACCCAGTACTTC,CASSPVAGGVETQYF
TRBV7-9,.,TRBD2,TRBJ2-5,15,TGTGCCAGCAGCTCCGGGACTAGGGGGCAAGAGACCCAGTACTTC,CASSSGTRGQETQYF
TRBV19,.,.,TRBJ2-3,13,TGTGCCAGTAGCCGACAGGGCACAGATACGCAGTATTTT,CASSRQGTDTQYF
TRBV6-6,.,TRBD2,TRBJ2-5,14,TGTGCCAGCAGTTACGGTGGGGGGGACGAGACCCAGTACTTC,CASSYGGGDETQYF
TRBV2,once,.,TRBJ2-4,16,TGTGCCAGCAGTCCTGACGTGAGGGTAGCCAAAAACATTCAGTACTTC,CASSPDVRVAKNIQYF
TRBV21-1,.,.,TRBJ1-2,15,TGTGCCAGCAGCGGGAGGACAGGGAGAGAGGGTGGCTACACCTTC,CASSGRTGREGGYTF
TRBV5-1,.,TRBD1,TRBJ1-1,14,TGCGCCAGCAGCTTGGACAGGGGGAACACTGAAGCTTTCTTT,CASSLDRGNTEAFF
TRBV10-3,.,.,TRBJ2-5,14,TGTGCCATCAGTGACCGCGGACTCGTAGAGACCCAGTACTTC,CAISDRGLVETQYF
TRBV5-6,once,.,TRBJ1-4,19,TGTGCCAGCAGCCCTATGGGCGCGGTTCCCCCTGGGACTAATGAAAAACTGTTTTTT,CASSPMGAVPPGTNEKLFF
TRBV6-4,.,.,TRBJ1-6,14,TGTGCCAGCACTATGGGGGAGGGTCAATCACCCCTCCACTTT,CASTMGEGQSPLHF
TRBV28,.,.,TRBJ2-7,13,TGTGCCAGCAGTTTGGGGAACCCCCACGAGCAGTACTTC,CASSLGNPHEQYF
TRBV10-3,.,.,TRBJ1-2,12,TGTGCCATCAGTCCACGACTGAGAGGCTACACCTTC,CAISPRLRGYTF
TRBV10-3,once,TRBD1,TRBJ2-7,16,TGTGCCATCAGGACCGGGGCAGGGGGTTACCCCTACGAGCAGTACTTC,CAIRTGAGGYPYEQYF
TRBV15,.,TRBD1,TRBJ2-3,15,TGTGCCACCAGCAGAGAGGACAGGGGGTCAGATACGCAGTATTTT,CATSREDRGSDTQYF
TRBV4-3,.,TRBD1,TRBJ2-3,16,TGCGCCAGCAGCCAAGACCGGACAGGGGGGTCAGATACGCAGTATTTT,CASSQDRTGGSDTQYF
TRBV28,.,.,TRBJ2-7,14,TGTGCCAGCAGTCGGAGGGACGCCTCCTACGAGCAGTACTTC,CASSRRDASYEQYF
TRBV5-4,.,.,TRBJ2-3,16,TGTGCCAGCAGCTTGGCAGAGACAGGGAGGGCAGATACGCAGTATTTT,CASSLAETGRADTQYF
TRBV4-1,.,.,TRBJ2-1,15,TGCGCCAGCAGCCAAGTGGTACAGGGAGCCGATGAGCAGTTCTTC,CASSQVVQGADEQFF
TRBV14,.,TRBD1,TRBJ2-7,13,TGTGCCAGCAGCGAGGGACAGGCCTACGAGCAGTACTTC,CASSEGQAYEQYF
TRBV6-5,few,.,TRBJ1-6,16,TGTGCCAGCAGTTGCGGACCGTTTTCGGGAAATTCACCCCTCCACTTT,CASSCGPFSGNSPLHF
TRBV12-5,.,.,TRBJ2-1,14,TGTGCTAGTGGTTTAGGGGGCTCCTACAATGAGCAGTTCTTC,CASGLGGSYNEQFF
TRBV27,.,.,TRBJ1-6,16,TGTGCCAGCAGTTTATCGACAGGTATTTTCAATTCACCCCTCCACTTT,CASSLSTGIFNSPLHF
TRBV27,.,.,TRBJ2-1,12,TGTGCCAGCAGTTTAAGAGGCAATGAGCAGTTCTTC,CASSLRGNEQFF
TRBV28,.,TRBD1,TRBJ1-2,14,TGTGCCAGCAGTCTCCCTCAGGGGGCGTGGGGCTACACCTTC,CASSLPQGAWGYTF
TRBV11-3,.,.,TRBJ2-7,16,TGTGCCAGCAGCTTAGATGGTGCGTTGGTGGCCTACGAGCAGTACTTC,CASSLDGALVAYEQYF
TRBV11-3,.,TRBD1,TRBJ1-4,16,TGTGCCAGCAGCTTAGGACTGACAGGGGGCGAGGAAAAACTGTTTTTT,CASSLGLTGGEEKLFF
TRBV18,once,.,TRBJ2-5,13,TGTGCCAGCTCAGCACGGGGGCCAGAGACCCAGTACTTC,CASSARGPETQYF
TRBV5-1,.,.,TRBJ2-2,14,TGCGCCAGCAGCTTGGCAGGTTACACCGGGGAGCTGTTTTTT,CASSLAGYTGELFF
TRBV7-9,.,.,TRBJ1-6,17,TGTGCCAGCAGCTCCCTATGGGGGGGCGCGGTGGATTCACCCCTCCACTTT,CASSSLWGGAVDSPLHF
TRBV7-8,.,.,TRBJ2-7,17,TGTGCCAGCAGCTTAGAGGGGACAACACCGGTCACCTACGAGCAGTACTTC,CASSLEGTTPVTYEQYF
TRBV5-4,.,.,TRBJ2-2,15,TGTGCCAGCAGACCGGTTGACACCAACACCGGGGAGCTGTTTTTT,CASRPVDTNTGELFF
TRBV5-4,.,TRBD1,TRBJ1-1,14,TGTGCCAGCAGCTCGGGACAGCGTCAGGGCGAAGCTTTCTTT,CASSSGQRQGEAFF
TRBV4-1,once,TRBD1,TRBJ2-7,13,TGCGCCAGCAGCCGGGACAGGGGAGACGAGCAGTACTTC,CASSRDRGDEQYF
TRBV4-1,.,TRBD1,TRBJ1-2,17,TGCGCCAGCAGCCAAGAAGTACAGGGGGCGCATAACTATGGCTACACCTTC,CASSQEVQGAHNYGYTF